The 18 T cell receptor beta chains presented below share a single source sample, sequenced in a study of shared clonotypes between healthy human individuals. This table comes from immunoSEQ multiplex PCR, and its TCRdb copy is limited to in-frame clones, with some not included. The sample has more than 2,000,000 clones; 85% to 95% are singletons. Sequenced sample: naive CD4+ T cells sorted from blood. The subset is: CD45RA+ positively selected. These receptor sequences come from a man in his late teens or twenties in good health.

This chain connects TRBV5-6 to TRBJ2-5, with TRBD2 matching over 10 bases. Looked up from germline, CDR1 is SGHDT and CDR2 is YYEEEE. There are 19 residues in the CDR3. V shed 0 bases and J 4 bases; nucleotides not matched to a gene: 15. DNA of the CDR3: TGTGCCAGCAGCTTGGTGCCTAGCGGGAGCGGGGGAGGTCGAGAGACCCAGTACTTC. This gives the protein CASSLVPSGSGGGRETQYF.

On this clone: Different DNA sequences within this sample yield the same CDR3. The chain combines TRBV28 with TRBJ1-2; D remains unclear. Germline V CDR1 and CDR2: MDHEN, SYDVKM. CDR3 size: 10 residues. Deletions cut 4 bases from V and 6 bases from J, with 3 bases between. CDR3 sequence (DNA): TGTGCCAGCAGTTCCGATGGCTACACCTTC. Translating gives CASSSDGYTF.

The genes are TRBV28 and TRBJ1-2; D is unclear. The V and J ends lost 4 bases and 5 bases respectively, with 8 bases between them. CDR3 length equals 12 residues. The germline V gene has CDR1 MDHEN and CDR2 SYDVKM. CDR3 nucleotide sequence: TGTGCCAGCAGTTGGGGAAAGTATGGCTACACCTTC. Its translation: CASSWGKYGYTF.

This clone was observed a few times. The chain carries TRBV6-1 and TRBJ1-4; perhaps TRBD1 as D (5 bases). The CDR3 runs to 13 residues. The V end lost 4 bases, the J end lost 17 bases, and 20 bases lay between the germline ends. Germline loops: CDR1 MNHNS, CDR2 SASEGT. This CDR3 reads CASSGLSRGFQFF. CDR3 coding DNA: TGTGCCAGCAGTGGGTTATCGAGGGGATTCCAATTTTTT.

The rearrangement joins TRBV6-5 to TRBJ1-2, with unresolved D. Germline V gene sequence: CDR1 MNHEY, CDR2 SVGAGI. This CDR3 is 12 amino acids long. Trimming took off 8 bases at V and 6 bases at J, with 13 bases between the two ends. Here the CDR3 reads CASSREGHGYTF. The CDR3 nucleotides are TGTGCCAGCTCCCGGGAGGGTCATGGCTACACCTTC.

This clone was seen just once. The chain carries TRBV6-1 and TRBJ1-6; possible D gene TRBD1, 5 bases. This CDR3 is built from 12 residues. The germline CDR1 and CDR2 sequences are MNHNS and SASEGT. V was trimmed by 6 bases and J by 9 bases, leaving 9 bases between them. CDR3: CASRSQGSPLHF. The CDR3 bases are TGTGCCAGCAGATCCCAGGGTTCACCCCTCCACTTT.

This clone appeared once. The chain links TRBV11-2 to TRBJ1-3; D gene ambiguous. V lost 4 bases to trimming and J lost 0 bases, with 16 bases between them. The germline V gene has CDR1 SGHAT and CDR2 FQNNGV. This CDR3 has 17 amino acids. DNA for the CDR3: TGTGCCAGCAGCTCCGAACAAGGCCGCACCTCTGGAAACACCATATATTTT. It is translated as CASSSEQGRTSGNTIYF.

This chain joins TRBV27 and TRBJ2-6; D is unclear. The CDR3 contains 14 residues. From germline, CDR1 is MNHEY and CDR2 SMNVEV (reference sequence). The V end lost 4 bases, the J end lost 0 bases, and 4 bases lay between the germline ends. The CDR3 here is CASSSNSGANVLTF. The CDR3 DNA is TGTGCCAGCAGTTCCAACTCTGGGGCCAACGTCCTGACTTTC.

The rearrangement uses TRBV27 and TRBJ2-1, with TRBD2 matching 10 bases. The CDR3 covers 15 residues. V lost 5 bases, J lost 8 bases, and 9 bases stayed unmatched. In germline, CDR1 is MNHEY, CDR2 SMNVEV (reference sequence). Written as DNA, the CDR3 is TGTGCCAGCAGTCTGAGCGGGAGGGCCCCCTATGAGCAGTTCTTC. This sequence encodes CASSLSGRAPYEQFF.

The rearrangement uses TRBV4-1 and TRBJ1-2; D not resolved. This CDR3 spans 14 amino acids. Trimming removed 1 base from V and 4 bases from J, with 10 bases in between. The germline gives CDR1 MGHRA, CDR2 YSYEKL. The CDR3 spells CASSQVTPPYGYTF. Here the CDR3 DNA reads TGCGCCAGCAGCCAAGTTACCCCTCCCTATGGCTACACCTTC.

This chain joins TRBV15 and TRBJ1-2; D not certain. Trimming shortened V by 7 bases and J by 4 bases, and 22 bases separated the two germline ends. The CDR3 consists of 16 residues. Germline lookup yields CDR1 LNHNV and CDR2 YYDKDF (reference sequence). CDR3 loop: CATTGGEGRNLYGYTF. The CDR3 DNA is TGTGCCACCACCGGCGGGGAGGGTCGAAACCTCTATGGCTACACCTTC.

This chain connects TRBV30 to TRBJ2-5; 9 nucleotides match TRBD1. This CDR3 spans 13 amino acids. J lost 11 bases, V lost 3 bases, and 10 bases had no gene match. Germline CDR1 and CDR2: GTSNPN and SVGIG (reference sequence). The CDR3 DNA reads TGTGCCTGGAGGGGACAGGGCCGTATTGAGCAGTACTTC. It encodes CAWRGQGRIEQYF.

In regard to this clone: The sample has other DNA sequences that encode this CDR3 too. The chain uses TRBV9 and TRBJ2-1; 8 bases fit TRBD2. The V segment lost 2 bases and the J segment 4 bases; nucleotides outside the gene matches: 2. The CDR3 runs to 14 residues. The germline V gene encodes CDR1 SGDLS and CDR2 YYNGEE. CDR3 bases: TGTGCCAGCAGCGTCGGGGGGGAATACAATGAGCAGTTCTTC. Translated, it gives CASSVGGEYNEQFF. Based on the CDR3 plus reference TRBV9 and TRBJ2-1, the full variable domain is DSGVTQTPKHLITATGQRVTLRCSPRSGDLSVYWYQQSLDQGLQFLIQYYNGEERAKGNILERFSAQQFPDLHSELNLSSLELGDSALYFCASSVGGEYNEQFFGPGTRLTVL.

J is TRBJ1-2 and V is TRBV2, with 7 bases that match TRBD1. Trimming took 10 bases from V and 2 from J; bases not matched to a gene: 4. This CDR3 comprises 12 residues. Germline assignment: CDR1 SNHLY and CDR2 FYNNEI. The CDR3 loop is CATVQGNYGYTF. CDR3 coding DNA: TGTGCCACTGTACAGGGGAACTATGGCTACACCTTC.

The chain couples TRBV9 to TRBJ2-1; 11 nucleotides align to TRBD2. Trimming took 0 bases from V and 12 from J; bases not matched to a gene: 8. The CDR3 extends over 15 amino acids. Germline values: CDR1 SGDLS, CDR2 YYNGEE. The chain's CDR3 is CASSVDTTSGRLQFF. CDR3 DNA sequence: TGTGCCAGCAGCGTAGACACAACTAGCGGGAGATTGCAGTTCTTC.

The chain employs TRBV20-1 and TRBJ2-5, with 8 positions matching TRBD2. V was pared by 7 bases and J by 11 bases, with 9 bases of the junction left unmatched. The CDR3 contains 11 residues. Germline CDR1 and CDR2: DFQATT and SNEGSKA (reference sequence). CDR3 protein: CSVTSGGEQYF. Written as DNA, the CDR3 is TGCAGTGTTACTAGCGGAGGGGAGCAGTACTTC.

The rearrangement links TRBV28 to TRBJ1-2; no clear D gene. The ends were cut back, 6 bases at V and 0 bases at J, with 14 bases in the middle. From germline, CDR1 is MDHEN and CDR2 SYDVKM. The CDR3 is 15 residues long. The CDR3: CASSKTGLANYGYTF. DNA of the CDR3: TGTGCCAGCAGCAAGACGGGTCTAGCTAACTATGGCTACACCTTC.

The gene calls are TRBV19 and TRBJ2-1; D gene unclear. This CDR3 has 12 residues. Deletions cut 5 bases from V and 7 bases from J, with 9 bases between. CDR1 is LNHDA, CDR2 SQIVND, per germline (reference sequence). The CDR3: CASSRERNEQFF. The CDR3 coding sequence is TGTGCCAGTAGTCGTGAGAGGAATGAGCAGTTCTTC.